Included here is one T cell receptor beta chain sequence, with context. This sample stems from a study of PD-L1 blockade in urothelial cancer. Each PCR received spiked synthetic TCR analog templates. Here immunoSEQ multiplex PCR was the method, and the copy in TCRdb shows in-frame clones only, minus some. This table has under 20,000 clones, 87% appearing once. CDR1 and CDR2 (germline): MNHNY, SVGAGI (reference sequence). With 6 bases removed from V and 6 bases from J, the gap between germline ends came to 21 bases. The length of the CDR3 is 15 residues. The sequence was obtained from a man between 50 and 59 years old with urothelial cancer. The gene calls are TRBV6-6 and TRBJ2-7; maybe TRBD1 (6 bases). The sequenced sample was PBMCs, obtained around atezolizumab (anti-PD-L1) treatment. CDR3 coding DNA: TGTGCCAGCAGCCTAGGCAACAGGGCCTATGGCGAGCAGTACTTC. Its translation: CASSLGNRAYGEQYF.